This is a list of T cell receptor beta chains from one sample in a study of T-cell reconstitution after alpha-beta-depleted transplantation in children. TCRdb re-called the PCR reads through MiXCR, storing one row per CDR3 protein. In the table there are 250,000 to 350,000 distinct CDR3 sequences, over 8% of which are singletons. This material consisted of PBMCs from the stem cell graft donor, taken from the stem cell graft. These receptors were taken from a human donor who donated a stem cell graft to a child with SCID. Each CDR3 is given without its conserved first and last residue. The order of the fields is J gene, D gene, V gene, CDR3 protein. D genes are given only for firm matches.

TRBJ2-7,TRBD1,TRBV6-4,ASSDSILRDRQSYEQY
TRBJ2-7,-,TRBV12-5,ASGEPLSGGTAYEQY
TRBJ1-2,-,TRBV5-1,ASSLESGFNYGYT
TRBJ2-1,-,TRBV7-8,ASSLVASGMEQF
TRBJ1-2,-,TRBV6-5,ASSYGAGSNYGYT
TRBJ2-7,TRBD2,TRBV2,ASRVGVAGTSHEQY
TRBJ2-6,-,TRBV7-6,ASSLVSGPGANVLT
TRBJ2-1,-,TRBV14,ASSHRATYNEQF
TRBJ2-3,TRBD1,TRBV7-9,ASSVTGGGTDTQY
TRBJ1-1,-,TRBV12-3/TRBV12-4,ASSLTWDTEAF
TRBJ2-3,-,TRBV12-3/TRBV12-4,ASSLGTRASTDTQY
TRBJ1-2,-,TRBV12-3/TRBV12-4,ASSWEVNYGYT
TRBJ2-7,-,TRBV14,ASSQDFGRYEQY
TRBJ2-1,TRBD2,TRBV7-3,ASSRSGGTGNEQF
TRBJ2-7,TRBD1,TRBV3-1,ASSPTGQGSSYEQY
TRBJ2-2,-,TRBV3-1,ASSPTGQGELF
TRBJ2-3,-,TRBV7-9,ASSSTTGDPNTQY
TRBJ2-7,-,TRBV20-1,SANGGNSYEQY
TRBJ2-3,TRBD1,TRBV11-2,ASSPDDRAYTDTQY
TRBJ2-7,-,TRBV20-1,SAGDEQY
TRBJ1-1,TRBD1,TRBV9,ASSVGIGTVTKDTEAF
TRBJ2-3,-,TRBV20-1,SASGFAADTQY
TRBJ2-1,TRBD1,TRBV7-9,ASGQGPSSYNEKF
TRBJ1-3,-,TRBV7-3,ASSSGFGSGNTIY
TRBJ2-2,-,TRBV5-1,ASSSNGVTGELF
TRBJ2-3,TRBD2,TRBV12-3/TRBV12-4,ASSRAGGRTDTQY
TRBJ2-5,-,TRBV4-1,ASSQQVIETQY
TRBJ2-7,TRBD1,TRBV7-9,ASSKNSGTVIHEQY
TRBJ2-1,-,TRBV14,ASSQPSLNEQF
TRBJ1-1,-,TRBV10-3,AIIGHGKGEAF
TRBJ2-1,TRBD2,TRBV6-2/TRBV6-3,ASSFFGGYNEQF
TRBJ2-7,-,TRBV20-1,SARLGSEQY
TRBJ2-1,TRBD2,TRBV10-3,AISSSGGKSYNEQF
TRBJ2-7,TRBD1,TRBV2,ASSTDRGRSYEQY
TRBJ2-1,TRBD2,TRBV6-2/TRBV6-3,ASSYSTASGHYSYNEQF
TRBJ1-2,TRBD1,TRBV6-1,ATKTGGYYGYT
TRBJ2-2,-,TRBV5-6,ASSSMDPWTGELF
TRBJ2-5,-,TRBV7-8,ASSSPERKETQY
TRBJ2-7,TRBD2,TRBV4-2,ASSPGTSVTYEQY
TRBJ2-1,-,TRBV12-3/TRBV12-4,ASSSLLGGRHNEQF
TRBJ2-3,TRBD2,TRBV12-3/TRBV12-4,ASKRTSGDTQY
TRBJ2-2,TRBD2,TRBV29-1,SVEFSGGLNTGELF
TRBJ2-2,-,TRBV25-1,ASSDPSRLKELF
TRBJ1-1,TRBD1,TRBV7-9,ASSPGGWVRTEAF
TRBJ1-3,-,TRBV4-1,ASSQGRTGNTIY
TRBJ2-7,-,TRBV9,ASSVSADSSYEQY
TRBJ2-6,TRBD2,TRBV4-2,ASSTSGGVPTGANVLT
TRBJ2-3,-,TRBV7-9,ASSSRHTMDTDTQY
TRBJ2-3,-,TRBV20-1,SARAAAQGTDTQY
TRBJ2-7,-,TRBV12-3/TRBV12-4,ASTRRELGEQY
TRBJ2-5,-,TRBV19,ASSPQGLQETQY
TRBJ1-1,-,TRBV5-1,ASKGGENTEAF